Listed below are T cell receptor beta chains from one sample, sequenced in a study of human T cells and chemical hapten exposure. TCRdb called the RACE reads again in MiXCR, with one record for every CDR3 protein. This table has roughly 60,000 distinct CDR3 sequences, around 11% appearing once. Sequencing was performed on whole blood, taken in connection with sensitization to the hapten diphenylcyclopropenone (DPC). Every receptor here comes from a man in his thirties or forties with alopecia areata. Some clones in this sample may be carry-over from other donors' samples. Both conserved end residues are part of each CDR3. The D gene is left open where the match is weak. Clone sizes are given selectively: once, few, many, or a class where the clone is expanded.

d_call | j_call | clone_size | v_call | cdr3_aa | cdr3_nt
NA | TRBJ2-3 | many | TRBV30 | CAWSQGSTDTQYF | TGTGCCTGGAGTCAGGGTAGCACAGATACGCAGTATTTT
NA | TRBJ1-2 | NA | TRBV12-3/TRBV12-4 | CASSFGGGYTF | TGTGCCAGCAGTTTTGGGGGTGGCTACACCTTC
TRBD1 | TRBJ2-2 | many | TRBV7-3 | CASSLAAGTGPTGELFF | TGTGCCAGCAGCTTAGCAGCAGGGACAGGGCCCACCGGGGAGCTGTTTTTT
NA | TRBJ2-1 | many | TRBV7-7 | CASSRIIGSSYNEQFF | TGTGCCAGCAGCCGAATCATCGGGAGCTCCTACAATGAGCAGTTCTTC
NA | TRBJ1-1 | few | TRBV12-2 | CASRLPPSLEAFF | TGTGCAAGTCGCTTACCGCCGTCCCTTGAAGCTTTCTTT
TRBD1 | TRBJ1-1 | many | TRBV7-3 | CASSSTGGYPLNTEAFF | TGTGCCAGCAGCTCTACAGGGGGATACCCCCTTAACACTGAAGCTTTCTTT
NA | TRBJ1-1 | many | TRBV27 | CASSTLPGRPNTEAFF | TGTGCCAGCAGTACGCTACCGGGACGGCCGAACACTGAAGCTTTCTTT
NA | TRBJ1-6 | few | TRBV9 | CASSPQSSYNSPLHF | TGTGCCAGCAGCCCCCAGAGCTCCTATAATTCACCCCTCCACTTT
TRBD2 | TRBJ2-5 | many | TRBV29-1 | CSVGLDQETQYF | TGCAGCGTCGGACTAGACCAAGAGACCCAGTACTTC
NA | TRBJ2-7 | few | TRBV29-1 | CSVRLSSSYEQYF | TGCAGCGTTCGACTCTCTAGCTCCTACGAGCAGTACTTC
NA | TRBJ2-2 | NA | TRBV7-8 | CASSWTALRNTGELFF | TGTGCCAGCAGCTGGACCGCGCTACGAAACACCGGGGAGCTGTTTTTT
NA | TRBJ2-7 | NA | TRBV11-2 | CASSPAPYEQYF | TGTGCCAGCAGCCCTGCTCCATACGAGCAGTACTTC
TRBD1 | TRBJ2-3 | few | TRBV29-1 | CSVDRGQVSTDTQYF | TGCAGCGTTGACAGGGGGCAGGTCAGCACAGATACGCAGTATTTT
NA | TRBJ2-7 | NA | TRBV11-2 | CASSLDQASYYEQYF | TGTGCCAGCAGCTTAGATCAGGCAAGTTACTACGAGCAGTACTTC
TRBD1 | TRBJ1-2 | few | TRBV9 | CASSPRGGGDFYGYTF | TGTGCCAGCAGCCCCAGGGGAGGGGGCGATTTTTATGGCTACACCTTC
TRBD1 | TRBJ1-5 | many | TRBV29-1 | CSAAGQVNQPQHF | TGCAGCGCCGCAGGACAGGTAAATCAGCCCCAGCATTTT
TRBD2 | TRBJ2-3 | many | TRBV20-1 | CSVRRLAGNTDTQYF | TGCAGTGTTAGAAGGCTAGCGGGCAACACAGATACGCAGTATTTT
NA | TRBJ2-7 | NA | TRBV20-1 | CSASHSTYEQYF | TGCAGTGCTAGCCACTCGACTTACGAGCAGTACTTC
NA | TRBJ2-3 | NA | TRBV21-1 | CASTVGQYTDTQYF | TGTGCCAGCACCGTGGGACAGTACACAGATACGCAGTATTTT
NA | TRBJ1-1 | NA | TRBV5-1 | CASSLISRVGEAFF | TGCGCCAGCAGCTTAATCTCCAGGGTTGGTGAAGCTTTCTTT
TRBD2 | TRBJ2-1 | NA | TRBV20-1 | CSAKRNYARGGYNEQFF | TGCAGTGCGAAGAGGAACTATGCGCGGGGGGGCTACAATGAGCAGTTCTTC
NA | TRBJ1-1 | NA | TRBV24-1 | CATSEGGGNTEAFF | TGTGCCACCAGTGAAGGAGGGGGAAACACTGAAGCTTTCTTT
TRBD2 | TRBJ2-1 | few | TRBV12-3/TRBV12-4 | CASSVLGGTSPYYNEQFF | TGTGCCAGCAGTGTCCTGGGGGGGACTAGCCCTTACTACAATGAGCAGTTCTTC
NA | TRBJ1-6 | NA | TRBV6-5 | CASSYGEWLRNNSPLHF | TGTGCCAGCAGTTACGGAGAGTGGCTGCGGAATAATTCACCCCTCCACTTT
TRBD1 | TRBJ2-2 | NA | TRBV19 | CASSIPRDREDTGELFF | TGTGCCAGTAGTATCCCCCGGGACAGAGAGGATACCGGGGAGCTGTTTTTT
NA | TRBJ1-1 | many | TRBV7-7 | CASSLAESTEAFF | TGTGCCAGCAGCTTAGCAGAGTCCACTGAAGCTTTCTTT
NA | TRBJ1-2 | few | TRBV5-6 | CASSYWEADYGYTF | TGTGCCAGCAGCTATTGGGAAGCGGACTATGGCTACACCTTC
NA | TRBJ1-5 | many | TRBV20-1 | CSAREGKGYFEQPQHF | TGCAGTGCTAGAGAGGGGAAAGGGTATTTCGAACAGCCCCAGCATTTT
NA | TRBJ2-5 | NA | TRBV12-3/TRBV12-4 | CASSLIMAVQETQYF | TGTGCCAGCAGTTTAATCATGGCAGTTCAAGAGACCCAGTACTTC
NA | TRBJ2-6 | many | TRBV19 | CASTGTAAGDGANVLTF | TGTGCCAGTACTGGTACGGCGGCAGGGGATGGGGCCAACGTCCTGACTTTC
NA | TRBJ2-1 | NA | TRBV2 | CASSATTRKTSYNEQFF | TGTGCCAGCAGCGCAACCACCAGGAAAACCTCCTACAATGAGCAGTTCTTC
NA | TRBJ2-1 | many | TRBV6-4 | CASSAGADKGSNEQFF | TGTGCCAGCAGTGCTGGAGCCGATAAGGGTTCCAATGAGCAGTTCTTC
NA | TRBJ2-2 | NA | TRBV28 | CASSPLDYLNTGELFF | TGTGCCAGCAGTCCTTTAGACTACTTGAACACCGGGGAGCTGTTTTTT
TRBD1 | TRBJ2-7 | many | TRBV20-1 | CSACALGQGNYEQYF | TGCAGTGCTTGCGCGTTGGGACAGGGAAATTACGAGCAGTACTTC
TRBD1 | TRBJ2-1 | many | TRBV28 | CASSSGQGSYNEQFF | TGTGCCAGCAGCTCGGGACAGGGCTCCTACAATGAGCAGTTCTTC
NA | TRBJ2-5 | many | TRBV20-1 | CSARDIIWGVQETQYF | TGCAGTGCTAGAGATATTATCTGGGGGGTACAAGAGACCCAGTACTTC
NA | TRBJ2-7 | few | TRBV9 | CASSADGHRGEQYF | TGTGCCAGCAGCGCCGATGGACACCGAGGCGAGCAGTACTTC
TRBD2 | TRBJ2-1 | NA | TRBV7-2 | CASSSITLSGGAPSEQFF | TGTGCCAGCAGCTCCATCACCCTCAGCGGGGGGGCCCCCTCGGAGCAGTTCTTC
TRBD1 | TRBJ1-1 | NA | TRBV20-1 | CSARRQGRTNTEAFF | TGCAGTGCTAGAAGACAGGGACGGACGAACACTGAAGCTTTCTTT
NA | TRBJ2-7 | many | TRBV9 | CASSVGTTEQYF | TGTGCCAGCAGCGTCGGGACAACCGAGCAGTACTTC
NA | TRBJ1-2 | many | TRBV5-1 | CASSLRQLNYGYTF | TGCGCCAGCAGCTTGAGGCAGCTTAACTATGGCTACACCTTC
NA | TRBJ2-1 | few | TRBV29-1 | CSSGGYNEQFF | TGCAGTTCCGGGGGCTACAATGAGCAGTTCTTC
NA | TRBJ1-5 | NA | TRBV10-3 | CAISEGRGVNQPQHF | TGTGCCATCAGTGAGGGCAGGGGCGTAAATCAGCCCCAGCATTTT
NA | TRBJ1-4 | few | TRBV20-1 | CSARSSGGVANEKLFF | TGCAGTGCTAGAAGTTCGGGAGGGGTGGCTAATGAAAAACTGTTTTTT
NA | TRBJ2-3 | NA | TRBV9 | CASSRRTDTDTQYF | TGTGCCAGCAGCAGACGGACAGACACAGATACGCAGTATTTT